These 29 T cell receptor beta chains originate from one sample sequenced in a study of blood T cell repertoires in COVID-19. The protocol was immunoSEQ multiplex PCR, while the TCRdb copy is restricted to in-frame clones and leaves out a portion. Here the sample spans 150,000 to 250,000 clones, 70% to 80% being singletons. Sequenced: peripheral blood. The receptors were gathered from a woman aged 40 to 50 with COVID-19, enrolled during active disease.

The chain combines TRBV5-1 with TRBJ2-3; 14 bases are a match to TRBD2. The CDR3 extends over 16 amino acids. With V trimmed by 4 bases and J by 5 bases, 6 bases remained unmatched. From germline, CDR1 is SGHRS and CDR2 YFSETQ. In nucleotides, the CDR3 is TGCGCCAGCAGCGAGGGACTAGCGGGAGCACTAGATACGCAGTATTTT. Its protein is CASSEGLAGALDTQYF.

The chain couples TRBV29-1 to TRBJ1-2; D ambiguous. This CDR3 is 11 amino acids long. Germline V gene data show CDR1 as SQVTM and CDR2 as ANQGSEA. V shed 8 bases and J shed 2 bases, with 9 bases lying between them. The CDR3 region is CSTSKNYGYTF. For the CDR3, the DNA is TGCAGCACCAGTAAAAACTATGGCTACACCTTC.

The gene calls are TRBV15 and TRBJ1-5; D perhaps matches TRBD1 (6 bases). CDR1 is LNHNV and CDR2 is YYDKDF in the germline V gene (reference sequence). The CDR3 consists of 14 residues. Trimming shortened V by 0 bases and J by 5 bases, and 8 bases separated the two germline ends. CDR3: CATSRDRGDQPQHF. Here the CDR3 DNA reads TGTGCCACCAGCAGAGACAGGGGTGATCAGCCCCAGCATTTT. The variable domain in full, with the rest retrieved from reference TRBV15 and TRBJ1-5, is DAMVIQNPRYQVTQFGKPVTLSCSQTLNHNVMYWYQQKSSQAPKLLFHYYDKDFNNEADTPDNFQSRRPNTSFCFLDIRSPGLGDTAMYLCATSRDRGDQPQHFGDGTRLSIL.

The rearrangement uses TRBV5-4 and TRBJ1-2; tentative D call: TRBD1 (6 bases). This CDR3 spans 13 amino acids. Per germline, CDR1 SGHNT and CDR2 YYREEE (reference sequence). Trimming shortened V by 3 bases and J by 4 bases, and 10 bases separated the two germline ends. Here the CDR3 DNA reads TGTGCCAGCAGCTCACAGGGATTCTATGGCTACACCTTC. It encodes CASSSQGFYGYTF.

The rearrangement uses TRBV5-1 and TRBJ2-7; 14 bases line up with TRBD2. After removal of 3 bases from V and 4 bases from J, the junction contained 9 bases not matched to a gene. Germline CDR1 is SGHRS and CDR2 is YFSETQ. This CDR3 contains 17 residues. CDR3 sequence (DNA): TGCGCCAGCAGCTCCGGACTAGCGGGAGGACTACATTACGAGCAGTACTTC. Translating it yields CASSSGLAGGLHYEQYF. The complete variable domain, with remaining parts taken from reference TRBV5-1 and TRBJ2-7, reads KAGVTQTPRYLIKTRGQQVTLSCSPISGHRSVSWYQQTPGQGLQFLFEYFSETQRNKGNFPGRFSGRQFSNSRSEMNVSTLELGDSALYLCASSSGLAGGLHYEQYFGPGTRLTVT.

The V and J genes are TRBV3-1 (or the pseudogene TRBV3-2) and TRBJ2-5, with D tentatively TRBD1 (6 bases). With 10 bases removed from V and 4 bases from J, the gap between germline ends came to 19 bases. This CDR3 region has 14 residues. The germline V gene encodes CDR1 LGHDT and CDR2 YNNKEL (reference sequence). As DNA, the CDR3 is TGTGCCATCCGGGCGGCAGGGGCTGGAGAGACCCAGTACTTC. As protein: CAIRAAGAGETQYF.

This chain joins TRBV11-3 and TRBJ2-1; D unclear. The CDR3 runs 13 residues. V was shortened by 4 bases and J by 8 bases, with 12 bases between the two germline ends. Germline V gene data show CDR1 as SGHNT and CDR2 as YENEEA. The CDR3 DNA is TGTGCCAGCAGCTCAAGCAGCGTACATGAGCAGTTCTTC. It is translated as CASSSSSVHEQFF.

This clone was seen more than once but under ten times. The chain recombines TRBV5-4 with TRBJ1-6; D may be TRBD1 (5 bases). Germline CDR1 is SGHNT and CDR2 is YYREEE (reference sequence). The germline V and J ends were trimmed by 3 bases and 0 bases, with 16 bases remaining between them. The CDR3 is 18 amino acids. CDR3 in amino acids: CASSSRTLDLSYNSPLHF. In DNA form, the CDR3 reads TGTGCCAGCAGCTCTCGGACACTTGACCTCTCCTATAATTCACCCCTCCACTTT. The whole variable domain, filled in from reference TRBV5-4 and TRBJ1-6, reads ETGVTQSPTHLIKTRGQQVTLRCSSQSGHNTVSWYQQALGQGPQFIFQYYREEENGRGNFPPRFSGLQFPNYSSELNVNALELDDSALYLCASSSRTLDLSYNSPLHFGNGTRLTVT.

This chain links TRBV30 with TRBJ1-3, with 10 bases that match TRBD1. Per the germline V gene, CDR1 is GTSNPN and CDR2 is SVGIG (reference sequence). The CDR3 spans 16 residues. Trimming at V came to 2 bases and at J to 0 bases, leaving 4 bases not matched to a gene. The CDR3: CAWSRQGASSGNTIYF. The CDR3 DNA follows: TGTGCCTGGAGTCGACAGGGGGCAAGCTCTGGAAACACCATATATTTT.

This clone has a handful of counts. The V and J genes are TRBV6-2 or TRBV6-3 and TRBJ1-2; D uncertain. Germline assignment: CDR1 MNHEY and CDR2 SVGEGT. V dropped 0 bases and J dropped 8 bases, with 13 bases sitting between them. CDR3 length: 14 amino acids. The CDR3 DNA reads as TGTGCCAGCAGTTACTCGAGAGGTCCGGGGGGCTACACCTTC. Translated, it gives CASSYSRGPGGYTF.

Here the CDR3 DNA reads TGCGCCAGCAGCCAAGACCGGGAGGGGGTAAGCTATGGCTACACCTTC. Translated: CASSQDREGVSYGYTF. The chain uses TRBV4-3 and TRBJ1-2, with TRBD1 as a possible D gene (6 bases). Germline-derived CDR1 and CDR2 are LGHNA and YSLEER. V lost 0 bases to trimming and J lost 4 bases, with 15 bases between them. The CDR3 runs to 16 residues.

The chain is built from TRBV5-1 and TRBJ1-2, with D possibly matching TRBD1 (5 bases). Deletions cut 5 bases from V and 0 bases from J, with 17 bases between. Germline V CDR1 and CDR2: SGHRS, YFSETQ. The CDR3 totals 16 residues. The CDR3 here is CASRLPAGGANYGYTF. The DNA for the CDR3 is TGCGCCAGCAGACTCCCCGCCGGGGGAGCTAACTATGGCTACACCTTC.

Turning to this clone: The sample holds other DNA sequences that translate to the same CDR3. The J gene is TRBJ2-7, the V gene TRBV6-5, with TRBD1 matching over 9 bases. There are 15 residues in the CDR3. The ends lost 0 bases at V and 2 bases at J; junction bases unmatched: 2. Germline V lookup: CDR1 MNHEY, CDR2 SVGAGI. The CDR3 sequence is CASSYSTGGPYEQYF. CDR3 in DNA: TGTGCCAGCAGTTACTCGACAGGGGGACCCTACGAGCAGTACTTC.

This chain uses TRBV6-5 with TRBJ1-2; tentatively, D is TRBD1 (6 bases). CDR1 and CDR2 (germline): MNHEY, SVGAGI. CDR3 length: 12 residues. The V end was cut by 5 bases, the J end by 2 bases, with 6 bases between. The CDR3 is CASSTGNYGYTF. DNA of the CDR3: TGTGCCAGCAGTACAGGGAACTATGGCTACACCTTC.

This chain joins TRBV5-4 and TRBJ2-7, with a possible D match to TRBD2 (6 bases). V lost 4 bases and J lost 9, with 23 bases in between. Germline CDR1 reads SGHNT; CDR2 reads YYREEE (reference sequence). The CDR3 covers 15 residues. CDR3 sequence reads: CASSPTLGDFKVQYF. The CDR3 bases are TGTGCCAGCAGCCCCACTTTGGGGGACTTCAAGGTGCAGTACTTC.

V usage is TRBV19 and J usage is TRBJ2-7, with 7 bases identical to TRBD1. The CDR3 is made up of 17 amino acids. Per germline, CDR1 LNHDA and CDR2 SQIVND (reference sequence). V was pared by 3 bases and J by 0 bases, with 11 bases of the junction left unmatched. The CDR3 sequence: CASSIYPTGISSYEQYF. For the CDR3, the DNA is TGTGCCAGTAGTATTTACCCGACAGGGATAAGCTCCTACGAGCAGTACTTC.

The chain uses TRBV2 and TRBJ1-6, with TRBD1 as a possible D gene (6 bases). V gave up 10 bases and J gave up 9 bases, with 25 bases separating them. The V gene's germline CDR1 is SNHLY and CDR2 FYNNEI. This CDR3 comprises 16 residues. Here the CDR3 reads CATSTQGSVVGSPLHF. In nucleotides, the CDR3 is TGTGCCACCTCCACACAGGGAAGTGTTGTAGGTTCACCCCTCCACTTT.

The chain has TRBV3-1 (or the pseudogene TRBV3-2) and TRBJ2-7; the match to TRBD1 covers 7 bases. The CDR3 totals 14 residues. Trimming at V came to 4 bases and at J to 1 base, leaving 4 bases not matched to a gene. From germline, CDR1 is LGHDT and CDR2 YNNKEL (reference sequence). The CDR3 protein is CASSPGTVSYEQYF. The CDR3 coding sequence is TGTGCCAGCAGCCCGGGGACAGTTTCCTACGAGCAGTACTTC.

The rearrangement uses TRBV2 and TRBJ2-5, with no clear D. The CDR3 totals 15 residues. V was pared by 8 bases and J by 1 base, with 17 bases between. Germline CDR1 SNHLY, CDR2 FYNNEI. The CDR3 DNA follows: TGTGCCAGCGCGCGAGAAGCCTCTGGCCAAGAGACCCAGTACTTC. It specifies CASAREASGQETQYF.

The rearrangement links TRBV9 to TRBJ1-2; 8 nucleotides match TRBD1. Looked up from germline, CDR1 is SGDLS and CDR2 is YYNGEE. V lost 1 base and J lost 3; bases outside the gene matches: 5. This CDR3 region has 15 residues. CDR3 in DNA: TGTGCCAGCAGCGTACAGGGGGCTTCCTACTATGGCTACACCTTC. It translates to CASSVQGASYYGYTF.

The chain employs TRBV5-5 and TRBJ2-1; 8 nucleotides match TRBD2. Trimming removed 1 base from V and 6 bases from J; junction bases left unmatched: 9. The CDR3 loop spans 16 amino acids. CDR1 SGHKS and CDR2 YYEKEE come from the germline V gene (reference sequence). In DNA, the CDR3 is TGTGCCAGCAGCTTGCTCGCCCGGGAGGGTAGCAATGAGCAGTTCTTC. This sequence encodes CASSLLAREGSNEQFF.

The V gene is TRBV3-1 (or the pseudogene TRBV3-2), the J gene TRBJ1-2, with a tentative D call TRBD1 (5 bases). The CDR3 runs to 14 residues. Trimming cost V 1 base and J 1 base, with 7 bases left between them. Germline V CDR1 and CDR2: LGHDT, YNNKEL (reference sequence). CDR3 loop: CASSQAGLNYGYTF. The CDR3 DNA reads as TGTGCCAGCAGCCAAGCGGGACTTAACTATGGCTACACCTTC.

This clone occurred once. CDR3 sequence (DNA): TGCGCCAGCAGCCCTGACAGGGGGGATCAGCCCCAGCATTTT. This gives the protein CASSPDRGDQPQHF. The rearrangement joins TRBV4-1 to TRBJ1-5; 9 bases fit TRBD1. This CDR3 region has 14 residues. The germline CDR1 and CDR2 sequences are MGHRA and YSYEKL. V lost 4 bases, J lost 5 bases, and 3 bases stayed unmatched.

This chain joins TRBV6-1 and TRBJ2-1, with a tentative D call TRBD2 (6 bases). Germline-derived CDR1 and CDR2 are MNHNS and SASEGT. The CDR3 spans 15 residues. V was clipped by 2 bases and J by 2 bases, with 10 bases between them. CDR3 sequence: CASSEKGLPYNEQFF. DNA for the CDR3: TGTGCCAGCAGTGAAAAGGGACTGCCCTACAATGAGCAGTTCTTC.

The chain uses TRBV12-3 or TRBV12-4 and TRBJ2-7; TRBD1 matches 8 bases. The trim removed 4 bases at V and 7 bases at J, leaving 6 bases unmatched. The CDR3 sequence is 13 residues long. The CDR3 sequence: CASSSGRGREQYF. In DNA form, the CDR3 reads TGTGCCAGCAGTTCAGGCAGGGGGCGGGAGCAGTACTTC.

The J gene is TRBJ2-1, the V gene TRBV5-1; 7 bases map to TRBD2. Trimming took 5 bases from V and 3 from J; bases not matched to a gene: 23. Germline V CDR1 and CDR2: SGHRS, YFSETQ. The CDR3 sequence is 20 residues long. This CDR3 reads CASRSLREWGGQINYNEQFF. CDR3 DNA: TGCGCCAGCAGGTCCCTGAGAGAGTGGGGGGGTCAGATCAACTACAATGAGCAGTTCTTC.

The gene calls are TRBV10-3 and TRBJ1-1, with D maybe TRBD1 (5 bases). V was clipped by 11 bases and J by 1 base, with 11 bases between them. Germline CDR1 ENHRY, CDR2 SYGVKD. The CDR3 is 12 residues long. The CDR3 loop reads CAVCDRNTEAFF. Written as DNA, the CDR3 is TGTGCCGTCTGCGACAGGAACACTGAAGCTTTCTTT.

This chain joins TRBV19 and TRBJ2-2, with 7 bases fitting TRBD1. Germline values: CDR1 LNHDA, CDR2 SQIVND (reference sequence). V shed 6 bases and J 4 bases; nucleotides not matched to a gene: 5. This CDR3 is 14 amino acids long. The CDR3 loop is CASRRGRVTGELFF. The CDR3 nucleotides are TGTGCCAGTAGGAGGGGGCGTGTCACCGGGGAGCTGTTTTTT.

This clone has only one observation. This chain connects TRBV3-1 (or the pseudogene TRBV3-2) to TRBJ1-1; D perhaps matches TRBD1 (5 bases). Looked up from germline, CDR1 is LGHDT and CDR2 is YNNKEL (reference sequence). V was pared by 3 bases and J by 11 bases, with 13 bases between. This CDR3 is 12 amino acids long. DNA for the CDR3: TGTGCCAGCAGCCAGCGGGGACTGGGGGCTTTCTTT. It encodes CASSQRGLGAFF.